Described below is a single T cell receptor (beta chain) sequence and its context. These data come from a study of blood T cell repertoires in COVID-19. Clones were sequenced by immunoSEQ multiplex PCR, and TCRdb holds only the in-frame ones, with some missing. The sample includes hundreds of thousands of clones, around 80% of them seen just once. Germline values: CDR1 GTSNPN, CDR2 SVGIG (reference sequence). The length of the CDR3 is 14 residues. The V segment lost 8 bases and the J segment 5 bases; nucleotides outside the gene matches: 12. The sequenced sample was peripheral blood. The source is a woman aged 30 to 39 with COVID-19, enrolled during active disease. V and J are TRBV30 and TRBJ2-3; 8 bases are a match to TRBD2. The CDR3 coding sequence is TGTGCCCTGGCCCCCAGCGGGAGAGGAGATACGCAGTATTTT. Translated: CALAPSGRGDTQYF.